A single sample is the source of the 8 T cell receptor beta chains below, sequenced in a study of lymphopenia after photon versus proton radiotherapy. Clones were read by immunoSEQ multiplex PCR, and TCRdb kept only the in-frame ones, dropping some. In the table there are approximately 12,000 clones, less than 90% of which are singletons. This specimen was peripheral blood, taken from a patient treated with photon-based radiotherapy. These receptors were collected from a man aged 60-69 years with pancreatic cancer.

The chain is built from TRBV7-2 and TRBJ2-5; 7 bases match TRBD2. The trim removed 6 bases at V and 1 base at J, leaving 8 bases unmatched. Germline V lookup: CDR1 SGHTA, CDR2 FQGNSA. This CDR3 spans 15 amino acids. CDR3 in amino acids: CASSWRGRRQETQYF. The CDR3 nucleotides read TGTGCCAGCAGTTGGCGGGGGAGACGCCAAGAGACCCAGTACTTC.

The genes are TRBV27 and TRBJ2-7; D is undetermined. CDR1 and CDR2 from the germline V gene are MNHEY and SMNVEV (reference sequence). The CDR3 has 13 residues. V lost 3 bases and J lost 6, with 12 bases in between. CDR3 sequence: CASSLTALGEQYF. The CDR3 coding sequence is TGTGCCAGCAGTTTGACCGCTCTGGGCGAGCAGTACTTC.

The V and J genes are TRBV7-6 and TRBJ1-1, with D perhaps TRBD1 (5 bases). The CDR3 covers 15 residues. V gave up 1 base and J gave up 3 bases, with 12 bases separating them. Germline CDR1 reads SGHVS; CDR2 reads FNYEAQ. CDR3 nucleotide sequence: TGTGCCAGCAGCTTAGACGGGGGTGAATACACTGAAGCTTTCTTT. Translating gives CASSLDGGEYTEAFF.

V gene TRBV11-2 combines with J gene TRBJ2-1, with TRBD2 matching 12 bases. The CDR3 has 16 residues. Germline CDR1 is SGHAT and CDR2 is FQNNGV. After removal of 1 base from V and 7 bases from J, the junction contained 5 bases not matched to a gene. CDR3 DNA: TGTGCCAGCAGCTTAGTTCCTAGCGGGGGGGTGAATGAGCAGTTCTTC. Its translation is CASSLVPSGGVNEQFF.

V gene TRBV19 combines with J gene TRBJ2-7; 9 bases fit TRBD1. CDR3 size: 15 residues. V was pared by 6 bases and J by 4 bases, with 10 bases of the junction left unmatched. Germline V gene data show CDR1 as LNHDA and CDR2 as SQIVND (reference sequence). The CDR3 loop reads CASRRQGDPSYEQYF. In DNA, the CDR3 is TGTGCCAGTAGGCGACAGGGGGACCCTTCGTACGAGCAGTACTTC.

The chain is built from TRBV5-5 and TRBJ1-1, with unresolved D. Per the germline V gene, CDR1 is SGHKS and CDR2 is YYEKEE (reference sequence). The V end was cut by 3 bases, the J end by 10 bases, with 16 bases between. The CDR3 length is 13 residues. The CDR3 sequence is CASSSPNHGGAFF. The CDR3 DNA is TGTGCCAGCAGCTCACCTAACCACGGAGGAGCTTTCTTT.

The V call is TRBV7-2, the J call TRBJ2-7, with TRBD1 identical over 9 bases. The trim removed 1 base at V and 3 bases at J, leaving 7 bases unmatched. This CDR3 is built from 16 residues. The germline CDR1 and CDR2 sequences are SGHTA and FQGNSA. The CDR3 spells CASSLEAGQGIYEQYF. CDR3 DNA: TGTGCCAGCAGCTTAGAGGCGGGACAGGGTATCTACGAGCAGTACTTC.

This clone was seen more than once but under ten times. The chain recombines TRBV14 with TRBJ2-7; 10 bases agree with TRBD2. Losses at the gene ends were 1 base for V and 3 bases for J; bases not matched to a gene: 3. This CDR3 has 15 amino acids. Germline V CDR1 and CDR2: SGHDN, FVKESK. In DNA, the CDR3 is TGTGCCAGCAGCCAAGGACTAGCGGGCTTCTACGAGCAGTACTTC. Translation gives CASSQGLAGFYEQYF. The full variable domain, rest sourced from reference TRBV14 and TRBJ2-7, is EAGVTQFPSHSVIEKGQTVTLRCDPISGHDNLYWYRRVMGKEIKFLLHFVKESKQDESGMPNNRFLAERTGGTYSTLKVQPAELEDSGVYFCASSQGLAGFYEQYFGPGTRLTVT.